This T cell receptor beta chain stems from a study of PD-1 blockade in classical Hodgkin lymphoma. Following autologous stem cell transplantation, relapse occurred in every patient, and exposure to brentuximab vedotin varied. This CDR3 is 16 amino acids long. Germline CDR1 reads SGHAT; CDR2 reads FQNNGV. Trimming left V 4 bases short and J 2 bases short, with 18 bases between. Profiling relied on immunoSEQ multiplex PCR, and the TCRdb table lists in-frame clones only, not all of them. The sample yields about 85,000 clones, nearly 95% seen once. V and J are TRBV11-2 and TRBJ2-7, with D maybe TRBD1 (6 bases). The origin of this receptor is a human donor with classical Hodgkin lymphoma. The sequencing used peripheral blood mononuclear cells (PBMCs), collected before the second cycle of nivolumab. CDR3 residues: CASSSYRVERAYEQYF. CDR3 nucleotides: TGTGCCAGCAGCTCCTACAGGGTTGAGAGGGCCTACGAGCAGTACTTC.